The 18 T cell receptor beta chains in this list originate from one sample, sequenced in a study of cytomegalovirus exposure and HLA in healthy donors. Primers included in the PCR were 60 Vbeta and 13 Jbeta primers. Sequenced by immunoSEQ multiplex PCR; TCRdb stores in-frame clones only, minus some. This sample yields approximately 42,000 clones, of which about 85% are seen a single time; about 2.9% belongs to the top ten. The specimen was PBMCs. The receptors come from a man in his forties or fifties in good health and CMV-seronegative.

V and J are TRBV19 and TRBJ2-7; 8 bases align to TRBD2. The CDR3 runs to 14 residues. Trimming at V came to 7 bases and at J to 2 bases, leaving 7 bases not matched to a gene. CDR1 is LNHDA, CDR2 SQIVND, per germline (reference sequence). CDR3 residues: CASTAGAGTYEQYF. The CDR3 nucleotides read TGTGCCAGTACAGCGGGAGCGGGAACCTACGAGCAGTACTTC.

The CDR3 sequence: CASSFSDSAGNYEQYF. As DNA, the CDR3 is TGTGCCAGCAGCTTCAGCGACTCAGCGGGAAACTACGAGCAGTACTTC. The V gene is TRBV5-4, the J gene TRBJ2-7; 7 bases match TRBD2. Germline V lookup: CDR1 SGHNT, CDR2 YYREEE (reference sequence). The trim removed 2 bases at V and 3 bases at J, leaving 11 bases unmatched. The CDR3 contains 16 residues.

This clone was seen more than once but under ten times. This chain links TRBV12-5 with TRBJ2-7, with 13 bases matching TRBD2. V was pared by 7 bases and J by 3 bases, with 12 bases of the junction left unmatched. Germline values: CDR1 LGHNT, CDR2 FRNRAP. CDR3 length equals 17 residues. CDR3 DNA sequence: TGTGCTAGTGCGCAACGCGGGACTAGCGGGGCACTCTACGAGCAGTACTTC. Residues: CASAQRGTSGALYEQYF.

This clone occurred a few times. This chain connects TRBV5-6 to TRBJ1-2; D is ambiguous. The germline CDR1 and CDR2 sequences are SGHDT and YYEEEE. The CDR3 spans 16 residues. Deletions cut 2 bases from V and 4 bases from J, with 18 bases between. The CDR3 DNA sequence: TGTGCCAGCAGCTTCGAGGATTCCCGTATTACCTATGGCTACACCTTC. It translates to CASSFEDSRITYGYTF.

This clone was observed once. The CDR3 is CSAVTGDYGYTF. CDR3 DNA sequence: TGCAGCGCCGTTACAGGGGACTATGGCTACACCTTC. V usage is TRBV29-1 and J usage is TRBJ1-2; 7 bases fit TRBD1. Germline CDR1 SQVTM, CDR2 ANQGSEA. The CDR3 is made up of 12 amino acids. Trimming took 7 bases from V and 3 from J; bases not matched to a gene: 5.

This chain connects TRBV7-9 to TRBJ2-1; 10 bases align to TRBD2. In germline, CDR1 is SEHNR, CDR2 FQNEAQ (reference sequence). V shed 4 bases, J shed 4 bases, and the junction held 1 base outside the gene matches. The CDR3 covers 14 residues. The CDR3 protein is CASSSGLAYNEQFF. DNA for the CDR3: TGTGCCAGCAGCTCGGGACTAGCGTACAATGAGCAGTTCTTC.

The chain couples TRBV27 to TRBJ2-3; D unclear. Trimming took 6 bases from V and 1 from J, leaving 11 bases between them. Germline V gives CDR1 MNHEY, CDR2 SMNVEV (reference sequence). This CDR3 is built from 14 residues. CDR3 in amino acids: CASSPRRGTDTQYF. In nucleotides, the CDR3 is TGTGCCAGCAGCCCGAGGCGAGGCACAGATACGCAGTATTTT.

This chain connects TRBV2 to TRBJ1-6; D uncertain. Trimming pared 1 base from V and 6 bases from J, leaving 7 bases between. CDR1 is SNHLY, CDR2 FYNNEI, per germline. The CDR3 length is 14 residues. The CDR3 loop is CASSEGRSNSPLHF. The CDR3 DNA follows: TGTGCCAGCAGTGAAGGGAGAAGTAATTCACCCCTCCACTTT.

The chain combines TRBV11-2 with TRBJ1-5; no definite D call. The CDR3 extends over 18 amino acids. Looked up from germline, CDR1 is SGHAT and CDR2 is FQNNGV. Trimming took off 1 base at V and 5 bases at J, with 21 bases between the two ends. This CDR3 reads CASSLVPRGQQWHQPQHF. The CDR3 region has the DNA TGTGCCAGCAGCTTAGTTCCCCGTGGGCAGCAATGGCATCAGCCCCAGCATTTT.

The CDR3 here is CASSQDLGGGQGYTF. CDR3 nucleotide sequence: TGTGCCAGCAGCCAAGATTTAGGTGGAGGTCAGGGCTACACCTTC. This rearrangement joins TRBV4-2 to TRBJ1-2, with unresolved D. V lost 0 bases and J lost 8, with 16 bases in between. The CDR3 sequence is 15 residues long. Germline lookup yields CDR1 LGHNA and CDR2 YNFKEQ.

The chain has TRBV7-9 and TRBJ1-3, with 9 nucleotides matching TRBD1. CDR1 and CDR2 (germline): SEHNR, FQNEAQ (reference sequence). With V trimmed by 2 bases and J by 0 bases, 11 bases remained unmatched. The CDR3 runs 19 residues. CDR3 DNA: TGTGCCAGCAGCTTATTCTTGGGACAGGGTGGTCCCTCTGGAAACACCATATATTTT. As protein: CASSLFLGQGGPSGNTIYF.

This chain links TRBV19 with TRBJ2-2, with TRBD2 matching over 11 bases. Germline lookup yields CDR1 LNHDA and CDR2 SQIVND (reference sequence). Trimming took 6 bases from V and 4 from J; bases not matched to a gene: 4. The CDR3 is 15 amino acids. CDR3 sequence reads: CASRGTSGTTGELFF. The CDR3 DNA reads TGTGCCAGTAGGGGGACTAGCGGTACCACCGGGGAGCTGTTTTTT.

The rearrangement links TRBV5-1 to TRBJ2-7, with 9 bases fitting TRBD1. Germline V lookup: CDR1 SGHRS, CDR2 YFSETQ. V lost 4 bases, J lost 10 bases, and 12 bases stayed unmatched. CDR3 length: 14 amino acids. For the CDR3, the DNA is TGCGCCAGCAGCGCCGGGACAGGGAGGGTTGAACAGTACTTC. Translation: CASSAGTGRVEQYF.

This clone was seen once. The V gene is TRBV5-4, the J gene TRBJ2-4, with D possibly being TRBD1 (8 bases). Germline values: CDR1 SGHNT, CDR2 YYREEE (reference sequence). The CDR3 length is 14 residues. The ends were cut back, 0 bases at V and 6 bases at J, with 10 bases in the middle. This CDR3 is CASSLDRGGNIQYF. The CDR3 DNA sequence: TGTGCCAGCAGCTTGGACAGGGGGGGAAACATTCAGTACTTC. Variable domain in full (rest from reference TRBV5-4 and TRBJ2-4): ETGVTQSPTHLIKTRGQQVTLRCSSQSGHNTVSWYQQALGQGPQFIFQYYREEENGRGNFPPRFSGLQFPNYSSELNVNALELDDSALYLCASSLDRGGNIQYFGAGTRLSVL.

V gene TRBV4-3 combines with J gene TRBJ1-2; 7 nucleotides match TRBD1. The CDR3 runs 15 residues. CDR1 LGHNA and CDR2 YSLEER come from the germline V gene. V lost 0 bases and J lost 1; bases outside the gene matches: 2. The CDR3 DNA reads as TGCGCCAGCAGCCAAGACAGGGGGATTAACTATGGCTACACCTTC. Residues: CASSQDRGINYGYTF.

The CDR3 coding sequence is TGCGCCAGCAGCCAATCCGGGACTAGCAACGACGAGCAGTACTTC. Protein sequence: CASSQSGTSNDEQYF. The chain couples TRBV4-1 to TRBJ2-7; TRBD2 matches at 9 bases. This CDR3 is built from 15 residues. The J segment lost 5 bases and the V segment lost 2 bases, leaving 7 bases of the junction unmatched. Germline CDR1 reads MGHRA; CDR2 reads YSYEKL.

The gene calls are TRBV7-2 and TRBJ2-3, with D possibly being TRBD1 (6 bases). CDR3 length equals 14 residues. The germline V and J ends were trimmed by 4 bases and 6 bases, with 14 bases remaining between them. Germline CDR1 and CDR2: SGHTA and FQGNSA. The CDR3 nucleotides read TGTGCCAGCAGCTACCAGGGGTATTCCGATACGCAGTATTTT. Translation gives CASSYQGYSDTQYF.

The CDR3 coding sequence is TGTGCCATCACCCCCGGGACTAGCGGCACCGGGGAGCTGTTTTTT. Protein sequence: CAITPGTSGTGELFF. The chain employs TRBV10-3 and TRBJ2-2, with TRBD2 identical over 11 bases. This CDR3 has 15 amino acids. The junction had 5 bases not matched to a gene; V was cut back by 7 bases and J by 4 bases. Germline CDR1 reads ENHRY; CDR2 reads SYGVKD.